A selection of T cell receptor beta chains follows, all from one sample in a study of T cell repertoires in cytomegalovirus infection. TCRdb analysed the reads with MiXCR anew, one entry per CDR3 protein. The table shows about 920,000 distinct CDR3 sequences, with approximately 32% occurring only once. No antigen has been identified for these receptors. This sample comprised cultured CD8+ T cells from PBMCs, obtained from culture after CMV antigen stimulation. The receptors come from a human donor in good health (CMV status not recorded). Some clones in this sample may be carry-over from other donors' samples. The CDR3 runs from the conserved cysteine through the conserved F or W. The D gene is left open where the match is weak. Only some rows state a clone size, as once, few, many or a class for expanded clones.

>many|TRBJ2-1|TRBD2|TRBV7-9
TGTGCCTGTCCGACTAGCGGGGGTTCCTACAATGAGCAGTTCTTC
CACPTSGGSYNEQFF
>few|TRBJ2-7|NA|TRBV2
TGTGCCAGCAGGGGGGGACTTTACGAGCAGTACTTC
CASRGGLYEQYF
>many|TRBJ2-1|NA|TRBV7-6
TGTGCCAGCAGCTTAGAGGGGGGGGGGGACAAATTTTTCAATGAGCAGTTCTTC
CASSLEGGGDKFFNEQFF
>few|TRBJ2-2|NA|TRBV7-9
TGTGCCATCCCGCGTGCACCCACCGGGGAGCTGTTTTTT
CAIPRAPTGELFF
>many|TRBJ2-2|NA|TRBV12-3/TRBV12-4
TGTGCCAGCAGTTTGTCCCCGGAGCTGTTTTTT
CASSLSPELFF
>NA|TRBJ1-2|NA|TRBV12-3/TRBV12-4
TGTGCCAGCACCTGGGGGCAGGGAACTAACTATGGCTACACCTTC
CASTWGQGTNYGYTF
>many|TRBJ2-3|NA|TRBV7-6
TGTGCCAGCAGCTTATTCGGGTCCCCAGGGCCCACAGATACGCAGTATTTT
CASSLFGSPGPTDTQYF
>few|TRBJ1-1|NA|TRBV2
TGTGCCAGCAGTGATGGACTCGGGGCTTTCTTT
CASSDGLGAFF
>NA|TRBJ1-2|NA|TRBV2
TGTGCCAGCAGTGCCCGGCGGGAAAACTATGGCTACACCTTC
CASSARRENYGYTF
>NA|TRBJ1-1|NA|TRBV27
TGTGCCACCTGGGAGTCCGACACTGAAGCTTTCTTT
CATWESDTEAFF
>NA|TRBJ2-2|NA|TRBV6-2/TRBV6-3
TGTGCCAGCAGTTACTCGTTACAGTCCTACACCGGGGAGCTGTTTTTT
CASSYSLQSYTGELFF
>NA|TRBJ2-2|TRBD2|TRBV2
TGTGCCAGCAGGCCCCCCGGGGGGGCCAAAAACACCGGGGAGCTGTTTTTT
CASRPPGGAKNTGELFF
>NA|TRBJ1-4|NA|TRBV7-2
TGTGCCAGCTCTAGGTCGCTTAATGAAAAACTGTTTTTT
CASSRSLNEKLFF
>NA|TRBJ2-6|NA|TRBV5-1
TGCGCCAGCAAAAACAGCGCTTTTGGGGCCAACGTCCTGACTTTC
CASKNSAFGANVLTF
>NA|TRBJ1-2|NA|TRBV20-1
TGCAGTGCTAGGCCAGGACATAACTATGGCTACACCTTC
CSARPGHNYGYTF